The clone carrying this T cell receptor (beta chain) was seen ten or more times. Graves' hyperthyroidism showing no ophthalmopathy progression within 18 months was considered stable. Patients aged 18 to 65 had newly diagnosed hyperthyroidism lasting under 2 months. Exclusion of a patient resulted from uncontrolled infection, other autoimmune disease, pregnancy or lactation. Clinicians diagnosed patients from clinical symptoms, serum thyroxine and TRAb, thyroid ultrasound and orbital computed tomography. Germline CDR1 and CDR2: SEHNR and FQNEAQ (reference sequence). The CDR3 contains 14 residues. Deletions cut 5 bases from V and 1 base from J, with 11 bases between. This sample stems from a study of T cells in Graves' hyperthyroidism and ophthalmopathy. Regions amplified from RNA transcripts were the TCR beta CDR3 regions. RT-PCR in the first round (using the HTBI primer set) targeted the TCR CDR3. TCRdb passed the multiplex PCR reads through MiXCR, listing each CDR3 protein once. The sample holds 750,000 to 900,000 distinct CDR3 sequences, over 35% seen once.

The V gene is TRBV7-9, the J gene TRBJ2-5; TRBD2 is a possible D gene (6 bases). The sample consisted of blood. This TCR derives from a man younger than 35 with Graves' hyperthyroidism. The CDR3 DNA sequence: TGTGCCAGCAGCCCAACCGGGAGCCAAGAGACCCAGTACTTC. Translation gives CASSPTGSQETQYF.